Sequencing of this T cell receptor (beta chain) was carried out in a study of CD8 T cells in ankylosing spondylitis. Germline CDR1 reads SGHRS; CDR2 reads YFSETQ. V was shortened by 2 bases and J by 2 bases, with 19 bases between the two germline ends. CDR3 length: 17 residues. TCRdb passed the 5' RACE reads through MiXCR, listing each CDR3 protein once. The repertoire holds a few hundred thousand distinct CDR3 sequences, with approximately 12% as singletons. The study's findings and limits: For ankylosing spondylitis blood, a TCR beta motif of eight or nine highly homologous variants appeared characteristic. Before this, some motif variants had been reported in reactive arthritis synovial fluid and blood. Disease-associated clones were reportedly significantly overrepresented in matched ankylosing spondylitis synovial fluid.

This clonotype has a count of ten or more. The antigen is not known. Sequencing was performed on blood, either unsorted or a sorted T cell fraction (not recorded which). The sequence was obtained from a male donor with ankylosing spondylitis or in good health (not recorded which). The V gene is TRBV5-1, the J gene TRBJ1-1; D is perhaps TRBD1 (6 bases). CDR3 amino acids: CASSLGGEVLFNTEAFF. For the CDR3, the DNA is TGCGCCAGCAGCTTAGGGGGAGAAGTTCTGTTTAACACTGAAGCTTTCTTT.